These 30 T cell receptor beta chains were all obtained from the same sample, sequenced in a study of blood T cell repertoires in COVID-19. Data came from immunoSEQ multiplex PCR; TCRdb stores just in-frame clones and leaves some out. This table holds under 150,000 clones, approximately 83% found once. Sequenced input: peripheral blood. The receptors come from a woman between 45 and 60 years old who had recovered from COVID-19.

The rearrangement uses TRBV5-1 and TRBJ2-7; D is possibly TRBD1 (6 bases). The CDR3 sequence is 16 residues long. Germline CDR1 SGHRS, CDR2 YFSETQ. V was shortened by 0 bases and J by 2 bases, with 15 bases between the two germline ends. This CDR3 reads CASSLAVGTPTYEQYF. The CDR3 nucleotides are TGCGCCAGCAGCTTGGCCGTCGGGACACCTACCTACGAGCAGTACTTC.

The chain recombines TRBV19 with TRBJ2-7; TRBD1 aligns across 9 bases. There are 15 residues in the CDR3. Trimming removed 6 bases from V and 4 bases from J; junction bases left unmatched: 10. CDR1 LNHDA and CDR2 SQIVND come from the germline V gene (reference sequence). The CDR3 loop reads CASSATGTGRYEQYF. The CDR3 coding sequence is TGTGCCAGTAGCGCTACCGGGACAGGGAGGTACGAGCAGTACTTC.

This chain uses TRBV12-3 or TRBV12-4 with TRBJ1-6; no definite D call. This CDR3 has 12 residues. V shed 2 bases and J shed 7 bases, with 3 bases lying between them. The CDR3 sequence: CASSLSNSPLHF. The CDR3, as DNA: TGTGCCAGCAGTTTATCGAATTCACCCCTCCACTTT.

The V call is TRBV19, the J call TRBJ1-1, with TRBD1 as a possible D gene (6 bases). CDR3 size: 12 residues. V lost 6 bases to trimming and J lost 4 bases, with 9 bases between them. CDR1 and CDR2 from the germline V gene are LNHDA and SQIVND (reference sequence). CDR3 bases: TGTGCCAGTAGGGACAGAGTCACTGAAGCTTTCTTT. It yields the protein CASRDRVTEAFF.

The chain combines TRBV5-4 with TRBJ2-5, with D possibly TRBD1 on 5 matching bases. The CDR3 consists of 14 residues. CDR1 is SGHNT and CDR2 is YYREEE in the germline V gene (reference sequence). V shed 4 bases and J shed 5 bases, with 15 bases lying between them. CDR3 sequence (DNA): TGTGCCAGCAGCGCGCAGGGTAGGGTTGAGACCCAGTACTTC. Its protein product is CASSAQGRVETQYF.

The V gene is TRBV29-1, the J gene TRBJ2-7; D is undetermined. This CDR3 region has 12 residues. Germline V gene sequence: CDR1 SQVTM, CDR2 ANQGSEA. With 5 bases removed from V and 2 bases from J, the gap between germline ends came to 10 bases. The CDR3, as DNA: TGCAGCGTTCGTATTAAAACCTACGAGCAGTACTTC. Protein product: CSVRIKTYEQYF.

This clone was seen a few times. This CDR3 reads CASRKGASGGTGELFF. CDR3 in DNA: TGTGCCAGCAGGAAAGGGGCTAGCGGGGGGACCGGGGAGCTGTTTTTT. The chain joins TRBV7-2 to TRBJ2-2, with 11 positions matching TRBD2. V trimming: 6 bases; J trimming: 5 bases; junction bases outside the gene matches: 8. The germline CDR1 and CDR2 sequences are SGHTA and FQGNSA. This CDR3 contains 16 residues.

The chain has TRBV24-1 and TRBJ2-1; 10 nucleotides match TRBD2. The CDR3 is 15 residues long. Germline CDR1 and CDR2: KGHDR and SFDVKD. Trimming cost V 4 bases and J 2 bases; bases outside gene matches: 1. The CDR3 nucleotides read TGTGCCACCAGTGAAAGCGGGGGGGCCTACAATGAGCAGTTCTTC. This gives the protein CATSESGGAYNEQFF.

The chain employs TRBV2 and TRBJ1-3, with 7 nucleotides matching TRBD1. The CDR3 covers 14 residues. V lost 6 bases to trimming and J lost 4 bases; unmatched junction nucleotides: 6. From germline, CDR1 is SNHLY and CDR2 FYNNEI. For the CDR3, the DNA is TGTGCCAGCAGCCAGGACAGGACAGGAAACACCATATATTTT. Translated, it gives CASSQDRTGNTIYF.

The V gene is TRBV5-6, the J gene TRBJ1-1, with D maybe TRBD1 (6 bases). The germline gives CDR1 SGHDT, CDR2 YYEEEE. The CDR3 covers 18 residues. The V gene lost 1 base and the J gene lost 0 bases, with 19 bases spanning the gap. The CDR3, as DNA: TGTGCCAGCAGCTTGAGGCAGGGGAGGGGTCTTATGAACACTGAAGCTTTCTTT. Translation: CASSLRQGRGLMNTEAFF.

This chain links TRBV6-2 or TRBV6-3 with TRBJ1-5, with 9 positions matching TRBD1. The CDR3 is 16 amino acids. Germline V gives CDR1 MNHEY, CDR2 SVGEGT. The J segment lost 7 bases and the V segment lost 2 bases, leaving 9 bases of the junction unmatched. DNA of the CDR3: TGTGCCAGCAGTTACACGGGGGGACAGGGTGTACAGCCCCAGCATTTT. Translated: CASSYTGGQGVQPQHF.

The rearrangement links TRBV7-8 to TRBJ2-7; 9 bases map to TRBD1. Germline assignment: CDR1 SGHVS and CDR2 FQNEAQ. The CDR3 runs to 16 residues. V dropped 6 bases and J dropped 4; count of bases not matched to a gene: 13. The CDR3 spells CASSPRGGTGRYEQYF. The CDR3 DNA sequence: TGTGCCAGCAGTCCTAGGGGCGGGACAGGGAGGTACGAGCAGTACTTC.

This clone was observed a handful of times. V is TRBV12-5 and J is TRBJ2-2; 7 bases are a match to TRBD1. CDR3 length: 17 amino acids. J gave up 0 bases and V 1 base, and 5 bases lay outside the gene matches. Looked up from germline, CDR1 is LGHNT and CDR2 is FRNRAP. The CDR3 DNA follows: TGTGCTAGTGGTTTGGCTTACGGGACAGCGAACACCGGGGAGCTGTTTTTT. This encodes CASGLAYGTANTGELFF.

This clone appeared a single time. This sequence joins TRBV12-2 and TRBJ1-2; the DNA was not compared with TRBD1, the D call given in the table. TRBV12-2 corresponds to a pseudogene. The CDR3 is 14 residues long. CDR3 sequence reads: CASRHEQGYDGYTF. The DNA of the CDR3 is TGTGCAAGTCGCCACGAACAGGGGTATGATGGCTACACCTTC.

This clone was recorded only once. This chain joins TRBV19 and TRBJ1-1; weak D call: TRBD1 (5 bases). The CDR3 covers 12 residues. V was cut by 9 bases and J by 4 bases, with 12 bases left in between. In germline, CDR1 is LNHDA, CDR2 SQIVND (reference sequence). The CDR3 loop is CASQGVGTEAFF. The CDR3 nucleotides read TGTGCCAGCCAGGGTGTGGGCACTGAAGCTTTCTTT.

CDR3 sequence (DNA): TGTGCCAGCAGGGGACAGGGTGAAGCTTTCTTT. This codes for CASRGQGEAFF. The rearrangement uses TRBV2 and TRBJ1-1, with 9 bases matching TRBD1. V dropped 6 bases and J dropped 7; count of bases not matched to a gene: 0. CDR1 is SNHLY, CDR2 FYNNEI, per germline. The CDR3 consists of 11 residues.

The chain uses TRBV7-9 and TRBJ2-7, with D perhaps TRBD1 (5 bases). The CDR3 is 15 amino acids. Germline CDR1 SEHNR, CDR2 FQNEAQ (reference sequence). Trimming stripped 3 bases from V and 5 bases from J, with 17 bases between. The CDR3, as DNA: TGTGCCAGCAGCTTTAAGGGGTCCGGCCCGGACGAGCAGTACTTC. Protein product: CASSFKGSGPDEQYF.

The chain carries TRBV19 and TRBJ1-2; TRBD1 is a possible D gene (6 bases). Germline V gene sequence: CDR1 LNHDA, CDR2 SQIVND (reference sequence). V gave up 6 bases and J gave up 6 bases, with 17 bases separating them. This CDR3 comprises 14 residues. The CDR3 here is CASRGQFPSDGYTF. The CDR3 coding sequence is TGTGCCAGTAGAGGACAGTTCCCTTCCGATGGCTACACCTTC.

V gene TRBV5-1 combines with J gene TRBJ2-3; 9 nucleotides align to TRBD2. The CDR3 length is 15 residues. The germline V gene encodes CDR1 SGHRS and CDR2 YFSETQ. After removal of 2 bases from V and 4 bases from J, the junction contained 5 bases not matched to a gene. The DNA of the CDR3 is TGCGCCAGCAGCTTACCTAGCGGGGCAGCAGATACGCAGTATTTT. It specifies CASSLPSGAADTQYF.

CDR3 nucleotide sequence: TGTGCCAGCAGGCCCTCAACAGGGGCTTTAGATACGCAGTATTTT. Translated: CASRPSTGALDTQYF. The gene calls are TRBV27 and TRBJ2-3; 7 nucleotides agree with TRBD1. The J segment lost 5 bases and the V segment lost 6 bases, leaving 11 bases of the junction unmatched. The CDR3 sequence is 15 residues long. CDR1 and CDR2 (germline): MNHEY, SMNVEV (reference sequence).

The chain is built from TRBV4-2 and TRBJ2-7; D is uncertain. Germline V gene data show CDR1 as LGHNA and CDR2 as YNFKEQ. CDR3 length: 15 amino acids. Trimming took off 0 bases at V and 2 bases at J, with 11 bases between the two ends. The CDR3 protein is CASSQDQKFPYEQYF. The CDR3 region has the DNA TGTGCCAGCAGCCAAGACCAGAAATTTCCCTACGAGCAGTACTTC.

CDR3 protein: CASRGLSSEETQYF. The DNA of the CDR3 is TGTGCCAGCAGGGGTTTGTCGAGCGAAGAGACCCAGTACTTC. The chain recombines TRBV6-5 with TRBJ2-5; D gene uncertain. Germline values: CDR1 MNHEY, CDR2 SVGAGI. The CDR3 loop spans 14 amino acids. V was shortened by 6 bases and J by 3 bases, with 14 bases between the two germline ends.

The chain links TRBV5-1 to TRBJ1-4, with 10 nucleotides matching TRBD1. CDR3 length equals 16 residues. Looked up from germline, CDR1 is SGHRS and CDR2 is YFSETQ. Trimming cost V 3 bases and J 8 bases; bases outside gene matches: 10. Here the CDR3 reads CASSSGTGAMVEKLFF. CDR3 DNA sequence: TGCGCCAGCAGCTCAGGGACAGGGGCAATGGTAGAAAAACTGTTTTTT.

This clone appeared once. CDR3 protein: CATSRGWGQVSYEQYF. The CDR3 nucleotides read TGTGCCACCAGCAGAGGTTGGGGGCAGGTGAGCTACGAGCAGTACTTC. The rearrangement joins TRBV15 to TRBJ2-7; possible D gene TRBD1, 6 bases. The V gene lost 1 base and the J gene lost 3 bases, with 16 bases spanning the gap. CDR3 size: 16 residues. Germline V CDR1 and CDR2: LNHNV, YYDKDF (reference sequence).

The genes are TRBV13 and TRBJ1-4; D not resolved. Germline assignment: CDR1 PRHDT and CDR2 FYEKMQ (reference sequence). V gave up 0 bases and J gave up 8 bases, with 13 bases separating them. The CDR3 sequence is 15 residues long. The CDR3 is CASSLGRAGPEKLFF. CDR3 coding DNA: TGTGCCAGCAGCTTAGGTCGGGCGGGCCCGGAAAAACTGTTTTTT.

The chain recombines TRBV12-5 with TRBJ2-7, with TRBD1 matching 11 bases. The V gene's germline CDR1 is LGHNT and CDR2 FRNRAP. This CDR3 contains 15 residues. V shed 6 bases and J 6 bases; nucleotides not matched to a gene: 10. In nucleotides, the CDR3 is TGTGCTAGTGGACCCGACGGACAGGGGGCTGGCGAGCAGTACTTC. Protein: CASGPDGQGAGEQYF.

The rearrangement links TRBV7-8 to TRBJ1-5; unclear D gene. The CDR3 sequence is 15 residues long. Germline CDR1 reads SGHVS; CDR2 reads FQNEAQ. V was shortened by 3 bases and J by 6 bases, with 15 bases between the two germline ends. For the CDR3, the DNA is TGTGCCAGCAGCTTCCTCCCAACCCCGAGTCAGCCCCAGCATTTT. Translation: CASSFLPTPSQPQHF.

J is TRBJ2-3 and V is TRBV2; D not resolved. The CDR3 totals 15 residues. Trimming took 5 bases from V and 0 from J, leaving 12 bases between them. In germline, CDR1 is SNHLY, CDR2 FYNNEI. The CDR3 sequence is CASSTGGPSTDTQYF. Here the CDR3 DNA reads TGTGCCAGCAGTACCGGTGGGCCTAGCACAGATACGCAGTATTTT.

V usage is TRBV11-3 and J usage is TRBJ2-1; D unclear. This CDR3 contains 14 residues. Per the germline V gene, CDR1 is SGHNT and CDR2 is YENEEA. V gave up 4 bases and J gave up 3 bases, with 10 bases separating them. The CDR3 spells CASSSDGFYNEQFF. The CDR3 bases are TGTGCCAGCAGCTCTGACGGGTTCTACAATGAGCAGTTCTTC.

The chain has TRBV5-8 and TRBJ2-7; tentatively, D is TRBD1 (6 bases). The CDR3 spans 15 residues. Germline CDR1 reads SGHTS; CDR2 reads YDEGEE. V was pared by 4 bases and J by 3 bases, with 17 bases between. The CDR3 loop reads CASSPGTSYFYEQYF. CDR3 DNA: TGTGCCAGCAGCCCCGGGACATCTTATTTCTACGAGCAGTACTTC.